These 21 T cell receptor beta chains were sequenced from one sample in a study of tissue T cells after allogeneic stem cell transplantation. Profiling relied on immunoSEQ multiplex PCR, and the TCRdb table lists in-frame clones only, not all of them. The table includes around 51,000 clones, approximately 70% detected once. The material sequenced was sorted cells pooled from one or two spleens. These receptors originate from a pool of C57BL/6 mice in good health.

About this clone itself: Gene names and germline match the mouse. Sequencing ends 1 residue short of the CDR3 end; the germline J gene provides the rest. This rearrangement joins TRBV4 to TRBJ2-1, with TRBD2 matching 10 bases. Germline assignment: CDR1 LGHDT and CDR2 YNNKQL (reference sequence). CDR3 length: 15 residues. Trimming at V came to 5 bases and at J to 3 bases, leaving 4 bases not matched to a gene. The CDR3 here is CASSRLGGPYAEQFF. CDR3 DNA, as far as it was read: TGTGCCAGCAGCCGACTGGGGGGCCCCTATGCTGAGCAGTTC.

A remark on this clone: Germline and genes here are mouse. Read coverage stops 1 residue before the CDR3 terminus; the germline J gene supplies the remainder. The V and J genes are TRBV5 and TRBJ2-5; D not certain. Germline V gene lookup returns CDR1 LGHNA and CDR2 YNLKQL (reference sequence). Trimming stripped 4 bases from V and 1 base from J, with 3 bases between. This CDR3 contains 12 residues. CDR3 sequence: CASSPHQDTQYF. CDR3 DNA (partial): TGTGCCAGCAGCCCCCACCAAGACACCCAGTAC.

On this clone itself: Gene names follow the mouse nomenclature. Sequencing ends 1 residue short of the CDR3 end; the germline J gene provides the rest. This chain uses TRBV17 with TRBJ2-5, with 8 bases fitting TRBD2. Unmatched junction bases numbered 4, after V lost 3 bases and J lost 2 bases. Germline CDR1 reads MNHDT; CDR2 reads YYDKIL. The CDR3 length is 15 residues. CDR3 sequence: CASSSGGGFQDTQYF. Partial CDR3 DNA: TGTGCTAGCAGTAGCGGGGGGGGCTTCCAAGACACCCAGTAC.

About this clone: Gene names refer to mouse genes. The observed sequence ends 1 residue before the CDR3 terminus, with the missing tail filled in from the germline J gene. The chain carries TRBV3 and TRBJ2-1; 9 nucleotides agree with TRBD1. The germline V gene encodes CDR1 SNHLY and CDR2 FYNGKV (reference sequence). The J segment lost 7 bases and the V segment lost 6 bases, leaving 7 bases of the junction unmatched. This CDR3 has 14 amino acids. The CDR3 sequence: CASSRQGGKAEQFF. CDR3 DNA, as far as it was read: TGTGCCAGCAGTCGACAGGGGGGGAAAGCTGAGCAGTTC.

The table lists this clone with a count of one. Mouse germline and gene names are used. The CDR3 end lies 1 residue beyond the end of the read and is filled in from the germline J gene. This chain joins TRBV17 and TRBJ2-1; D perhaps matches TRBD1 (6 bases). V lost 3 bases, J lost 4 bases, and 10 bases lay in between. The CDR3 runs 14 residues. Looked up from germline, CDR1 is MNHDT and CDR2 is YYDKIL. The sequenced part of the CDR3 DNA is TGTGCTAGCAGTAGCTGGGACAAATATGCTGAGCAGTTC. It is translated as CASSSWDKYAEQF. The entire CDR3 reads CASSSWDKYAEQFF. The full variable domain, completed using reference TRBV17 and TRBJ2-1, is DTTVKQNPRYKLARVGKPVNLICSQTMNHDTMYWYQKKPNQAPKLLLFYYDKILNREADTFEKFQSSRPNNSFCSLYIGSAGLEYSAMYLCASSSWDKYAEQFFGPGTRLTVL.

In regard to this clone: Mouse gene names and germline throughout. The CDR3 goes on 1 residue after the read ends, and that part is filled in from the germline J gene. The V and J genes are TRBV19 and TRBJ1-6, with D uncertain. TRBJ1-6 falls under the ORF class, with uncertain function. CDR1 is FNHDT and CDR2 is SITEND in the germline V gene (reference sequence). Trimming shortened V by 1 base and J by 3 bases, and 5 bases separated the two germline ends. The CDR3 spans 14 residues. CDR3 DNA (partial): TGTGCCAGCAGTATAACCAGCTATAATTCGCCCCTCTAC. This gives the protein CASSITSYNSPLY. The whole CDR3 sequence reads CASSITSYNSPLYF.

A note on this clone: Gene names are the mouse ones. Here the CDR3 reads CASGDSGNYAEQFF. CDR3 bases read: TGTGCCAGCGGTGATTCTGGGAACTATGCTGAGCAGTTC. The gene calls are TRBV13-2 and TRBJ2-1, with D maybe TRBD2 (5 bases). The CDR3 extends 1 residue past the end of the read, so its final part is completed from the germline J gene. V was pared by 1 base and J by 1 base, with 6 bases between. The germline V gene encodes CDR1 NNHNN and CDR2 SYGAGS (reference sequence). This CDR3 has 14 residues.

A word on this clone: Germline and genes here are mouse. The CDR3 end lies 1 residue beyond the end of the read and is filled in from the germline J gene. This sequence joins TRBV13-2 and TRBJ2-5; possibly TRBD2 for D (5 bases). The CDR3 contains 12 residues. The germline CDR1 and CDR2 sequences are NNHNN and SYGAGS (reference sequence). V was cut by 1 base and J by 6 bases, with 6 bases left in between. Partial CDR3 DNA: TGTGCCAGCGGTGATCCTGGGGACACCCAGTAC. This codes for CASGDPGDTQY. The complete CDR3 reads CASGDPGDTQYF.

Comment on this clone: The genes are named according to mouse. The read ends 1 residue early relative to the CDR3; the germline J gene fills the gap. The gene calls are TRBV13-2 and TRBJ1-4, with D possibly TRBD1 on 6 matching bases. Germline-derived CDR1 and CDR2 are NNHNN and SYGAGS (reference sequence). The CDR3 is 15 amino acids. Trimming left V 0 bases short and J 3 bases short, with 9 bases between. The CDR3 bases that were read are TGTGCCAGCGGTGATGCTGGGGGGCCCAACGAAAGATTATTT. Its translation: CASGDAGGPNERLF. The entire CDR3 protein is CASGDAGGPNERLFF.

For this clone: Gene names refer to mouse genes. The read is 1 residue too short to cover the CDR3 end, so that end is filled in from the germline J gene. The chain combines TRBV19 with TRBJ2-4, with 10 bases that match TRBD1. V lost 4 bases and J lost 1; bases outside the gene matches: 6. The CDR3 covers 16 residues. Germline V gene data show CDR1 as FNHDT and CDR2 as SITEND (reference sequence). The CDR3 bases that were read are TGTGCCAGCAGTCGGACAGGGGGAGGGGGTCAAAACACCTTGTAC. Translation gives CASSRTGGGGQNTLY. The CDR3 as a whole reads CASSRTGGGGQNTLYF.

Note on this clone: Genes and germline come from the mouse. The CDR3 goes on 1 residue after the read ends, and that part is filled in from the germline J gene. The chain couples TRBV16 to TRBJ1-2; perhaps TRBD1 as D (5 bases). The CDR3 extends over 13 amino acids. Germline loops: CDR1 SGHSA, CDR2 FRNQAP. V was clipped by 5 bases and J by 0 bases, with 7 bases between them. CDR3 in amino acids: CASSRTSNSDYTF. The part of the CDR3 DNA that was read is TGTGCAAGCAGCCGGACATCAAACTCCGACTACACC.

Comments on this clone: Gene names follow the mouse nomenclature. With the read ending 1 residue before the CDR3 end, the germline J gene is used to fill in that end. This chain uses TRBV13-2 with TRBJ2-5; perhaps TRBD2 as D (6 bases). The CDR3 loop spans 14 amino acids. V was shortened by 3 bases and J by 1 base, with 9 bases between the two germline ends. CDR1 NNHNN and CDR2 SYGAGS come from the germline V gene (reference sequence). The CDR3 loop reads CASGAMGDQDTQYF. CDR3 DNA (partial): TGTGCCAGCGGTGCCATGGGGGACCAAGACACCCAGTAC.

Points on this clone: The gene symbols are mouse symbols. The observed sequence ends 1 residue before the CDR3 terminus, with the missing tail filled in from the germline J gene. V usage is TRBV16 and J usage is TRBJ1-1; 9 bases line up with TRBD1. CDR1 and CDR2 from the germline V gene are SGHSA and FRNQAP. The CDR3 is made up of 14 amino acids. V dropped 5 bases and J dropped 6; count of bases not matched to a gene: 7. The DNA read from the CDR3 is TGTGCAAGCAGCCCACCGGGACAGGGACCAGAAGTCTTC. This codes for CASSPPGQGPEVF. The entire CDR3 protein is CASSPPGQGPEVFF.

This clone was observed once. The gene symbols are mouse symbols. Read data end 1 residue before the CDR3 end; the end is taken from the germline J gene. The chain couples TRBV13-2 to TRBJ1-5; D possibly corresponds to TRBD1 (6 bases). The V gene lost 0 bases and the J gene lost 6 bases, with 13 bases spanning the gap. Germline loops: CDR1 NNHNN, CDR2 SYGAGS (reference sequence). The CDR3 totals 15 residues. The CDR3 sequence: CASGDETGRVQAPLF. CDR3 DNA (partial): TGTGCCAGCGGTGATGAAACAGGGAGGGTCCAGGCTCCGCTT.

Concerning this clone: Mouse gene names and germline throughout. The CDR3 extends 1 residue past the end of the read, so its final part is completed from the germline J gene. The chain is built from TRBV3 and TRBJ1-1; TRBD1 aligns across 9 bases. The CDR3 is 15 residues long. Trimming removed 1 base from V and 1 base from J; junction bases left unmatched: 1. Germline-derived CDR1 and CDR2 are SNHLY and FYNGKV (reference sequence). This CDR3 is CASSLGDRVNTEVFF. The part of the CDR3 DNA that was read is TGTGCCAGCAGCTTAGGGGACAGGGTGAACACAGAAGTCTTC.

On this clone: All gene names here are mouse names. The read halts 1 residue ahead of the CDR3 end, with the missing end drawn from the germline J gene. The V and J genes are TRBV16 and TRBJ1-1; TRBD1 agrees at 7 bases. This CDR3 spans 15 amino acids. The germline CDR1 and CDR2 sequences are SGHSA and FRNQAP. V lost 1 base and J lost 0; bases outside the gene matches: 2. CDR3 protein: CASSLGGQTNTEVFF. CDR3 DNA, as far as it was read: TGTGCAAGCAGCTTAGGGGGACAGACAAACACAGAAGTCTTC.

A note on this clone: Mouse germline and gene names are used. This chain's CDR3 is CASSQQGANTGQLYF. The sequenced part of the CDR3 DNA is TGTGCCAGCAGCCAACAGGGGGCGAACACCGGGCAGCTCTAC. This sequence joins TRBV5 and TRBJ2-2; 8 bases are shared with TRBD1. The CDR3 goes on 1 residue after the read ends, and that part is filled in from the germline J gene. Trimming cost V 2 bases and J 2 bases; bases outside gene matches: 1. Germline V gene sequence: CDR1 LGHNA, CDR2 YNLKQL (reference sequence). There are 15 residues in the CDR3.

A remark on this clone: Gene names are the mouse ones. The read terminates 1 residue before the CDR3 end, so the remaining end is supplied by the germline J gene. The chain links TRBV19 to TRBJ2-3; 9 positions match TRBD2. With V trimmed by 4 bases and J by 4 bases, 4 bases remained unmatched. CDR1 and CDR2 (germline): FNHDT, SITEND (reference sequence). The CDR3 runs 14 residues. Partial CDR3 DNA: TGTGCCAGCAGTCCGACTGGGGGCACAGAAACGCTGTAT. It is translated as CASSPTGGTETLY. The CDR3 in its entirety is CASSPTGGTETLYF.

With respect to this clone: Genes and germline come from the mouse. With the read ending 1 residue before the CDR3 end, the germline J gene is used to fill in that end. This chain uses TRBV12-1 with TRBJ2-1; 14 bases fit TRBD2. J gave up 3 bases and V 2 bases, and 2 bases lay outside the gene matches. The germline CDR1 and CDR2 sequences are SGHSN and HYEKVE. The CDR3 is 16 amino acids. The DNA read from the CDR3 is TGTGCCAGCTCTCCCGGGACTGGGGGGGCCTATGCTGAGCAGTTC. Translation gives CASSPGTGGAYAEQF. The full CDR3 sequence reads CASSPGTGGAYAEQFF.

Turning to this clone: Genes here carry mouse names. The sequence runs out 1 residue before the end of the CDR3; the remainder is reconstructed from the germline J gene. The chain uses TRBV16 and TRBJ2-5; D is possibly TRBD1 (5 bases). The CDR3 is 13 amino acids. In germline, CDR1 is SGHSA, CDR2 FRNQAP. Trimming cost V 0 bases and J 5 bases, with 6 bases left between them. CDR3 residues: CASSLDQGDTQYF. The CDR3 bases that were read are TGTGCAAGCAGCTTAGATCAGGGAGACACCCAGTAC.

As concerns this clone: Gene names and germline refer to mouse. The CDR3 end lies 1 residue beyond the end of the read and is filled in from the germline J gene. This chain uses TRBV17 with TRBJ2-2; 9 bases align to TRBD2. The CDR3 is made up of 15 amino acids. Per germline, CDR1 MNHDT and CDR2 YYDKIL. With V trimmed by 4 bases and J by 2 bases, 2 bases remained unmatched. The sequenced part of the CDR3 DNA is TGTGCTAGCAGTAACTGGGGGGAGAACACCGGGCAGCTCTAC. This codes for CASSNWGENTGQLY. The entire CDR3 reads CASSNWGENTGQLYF.